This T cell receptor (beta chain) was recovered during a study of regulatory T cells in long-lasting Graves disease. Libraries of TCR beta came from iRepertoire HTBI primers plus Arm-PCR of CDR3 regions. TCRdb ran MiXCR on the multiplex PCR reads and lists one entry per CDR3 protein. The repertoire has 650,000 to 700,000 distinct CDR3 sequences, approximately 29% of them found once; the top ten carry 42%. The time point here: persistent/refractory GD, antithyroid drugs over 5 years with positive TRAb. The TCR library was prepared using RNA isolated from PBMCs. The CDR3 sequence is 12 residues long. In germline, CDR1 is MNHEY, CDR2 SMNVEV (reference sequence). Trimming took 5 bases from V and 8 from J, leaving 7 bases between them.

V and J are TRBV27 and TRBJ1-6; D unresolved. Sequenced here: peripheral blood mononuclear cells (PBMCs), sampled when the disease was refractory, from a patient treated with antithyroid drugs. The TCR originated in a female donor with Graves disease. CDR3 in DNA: TGTGCCAGCAGTAACTGGGATTCACCCCTCCACTTT. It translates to CASSNWDSPLHF.